Presented here are 23 T cell receptor beta chains from one specimen sequenced in a study of T cells in narcolepsy. TCRdb's table, derived via immunoSEQ multiplex PCR, lists solely in-frame clones and lacks some. The sample includes roughly 20,000 clones, roughly 80% of them seen just once. Sequencing input: memory (CD45RA-) CD4+ T cells from blood. Receptors originate from a human donor in good health.

This clone showed up just a few times. The chain joins TRBV2 to TRBJ1-1, with D maybe TRBD1 (5 bases). The CDR3 consists of 14 residues. The V end was cut by 6 bases, the J end by 2 bases, with 13 bases between. Germline lookup yields CDR1 SNHLY and CDR2 FYNNEI. The CDR3 is CASSAVGTNTEAFF. The CDR3 DNA reads as TGTGCCAGCAGCGCCGTAGGGACTAACACTGAAGCTTTCTTT. Full variable domain (remainder filled in from reference TRBV2 and TRBJ1-1): EPEVTQTPSHQVTQMGQEVILRCVPISNHLYFYWYRQILGQKVEFLVSFYNNEISEKSEIFDDQFSVERPDGSNFTLKIRSTKLEDSAMYFCASSAVGTNTEAFFGQGTRLTVV.

The CDR3 reads CASTGRFYEQYF. In DNA form, the CDR3 reads TGTGCCAGTACAGGGCGGTTCTACGAGCAGTACTTC. The chain is built from TRBV28 and TRBJ2-7, with a weak D call TRBD1 (6 bases). Germline V lookup: CDR1 MDHEN, CDR2 SYDVKM. This CDR3 has 12 amino acids. The germline V and J ends were trimmed by 9 bases and 3 bases, with 12 bases remaining between them.

V gene TRBV30 combines with J gene TRBJ2-5; 7 bases match TRBD2. Germline-derived CDR1 and CDR2 are GTSNPN and SVGIG (reference sequence). Losses at the gene ends were 3 bases for V and 5 bases for J; bases not matched to a gene: 9. The CDR3 length is 14 residues. CDR3 protein: CAWRAPSGTETQYF. In DNA, the CDR3 is TGTGCCTGGAGGGCGCCTAGCGGTACCGAGACCCAGTACTTC.

The chain uses TRBV28 and TRBJ1-2; D is possibly TRBD1 (5 bases). Germline CDR1 and CDR2: MDHEN and SYDVKM. The CDR3 has 13 amino acids. V gave up 7 bases and J gave up 5 bases, with 14 bases separating them. The CDR3 bases are TGTGCCAGCAATCGTGGAGGGGTATATGGCTACACCTTC. This sequence encodes CASNRGGVYGYTF.

The chain couples TRBV9 to TRBJ1-1; D may be TRBD1 (5 bases). The ends were cut back, 3 bases at V and 0 bases at J, with 9 bases in the middle. The CDR3 is 14 residues long. Germline assignment: CDR1 SGDLS and CDR2 YYNGEE. In DNA, the CDR3 is TGTGCCAGCAGCGGGGACCTTGTGAACACTGAAGCTTTCTTT. Protein product: CASSGDLVNTEAFF.

The J gene is TRBJ2-1, the V gene TRBV19; perhaps D is TRBD1 or TRBD2 (5 bases each). This CDR3 spans 11 amino acids. Germline CDR1 is LNHDA and CDR2 is SQIVND (reference sequence). Trimming took 5 bases from V and 9 from J, leaving 8 bases between them. The CDR3 region has the DNA TGTGCCAGTAGTTGGGGGAGTGAGCAGTTCTTC. Encoded protein: CASSWGSEQFF.

This clone was found a few times. The chain links TRBV18 to TRBJ2-3, with 7 bases matching TRBD1. The CDR3 runs 15 residues. CDR1 and CDR2 from the germline V gene are KGHSH and LQKENI. The J segment lost 4 bases and the V segment lost 2 bases, leaving 6 bases of the junction unmatched. The CDR3 loop reads CASSPLAGGADTQYF. The CDR3 nucleotides are TGTGCCAGCTCACCATTGGCAGGGGGAGCAGATACGCAGTATTTT.

This sequence joins TRBV27 and TRBJ2-4; a weak D match, TRBD2 (5 bases). Trimming removed 8 bases at V and 4 bases at J, with 15 bases between. Germline V CDR1 and CDR2: MNHEY, SMNVEV (reference sequence). This CDR3 is 14 amino acids long. The CDR3 DNA sequence: TGTGCCAGCGGCCCAGACTACCAAAAAAACATTCAGTACTTC. This encodes CASGPDYQKNIQYF.

The genes are TRBV29-1 and TRBJ1-5; 8 nucleotides align to TRBD1. CDR1 and CDR2 from the germline V gene are SQVTM and ANQGSEA. V was pared by 5 bases and J by 6 bases, with 6 bases of the junction left unmatched. CDR3 size: 13 residues. The CDR3 loop is CSVQTGAAQPQHF. The CDR3 nucleotides are TGCAGCGTTCAGACAGGGGCGGCTCAGCCCCAGCATTTT.

The chain carries TRBV27 and TRBJ2-5; D tentatively fits TRBD1 or TRBD2 (6 bases each). CDR1 and CDR2 (germline): MNHEY, SMNVEV (reference sequence). This CDR3 has 16 amino acids. V lost 4 bases to trimming and J lost 2 bases, with 17 bases between them. The CDR3 coding sequence is TGTGCCAGCAGTTCCTACGGGGGCTTTGTACAAGAGACCCAGTACTTC. Its protein product is CASSSYGGFVQETQYF.

The chain is built from TRBV19 and TRBJ1-5, with D perhaps matching TRBD1 (5 bases). This CDR3 is 14 amino acids long. The V and J ends lost 4 bases and 4 bases respectively, with 11 bases between them. Germline CDR1 and CDR2: LNHDA and SQIVND (reference sequence). The CDR3 coding sequence is TGTGCCAGTAGTACCCGACAGAATAATCAGCCCCAGCATTTT. Amino acids: CASSTRQNNQPQHF.

V gene TRBV7-2 combines with J gene TRBJ1-5; no clear D. The CDR3 covers 14 residues. CDR1 and CDR2 from the germline V gene are SGHTA and FQGNSA. V was cut by 5 bases and J by 3 bases, with 11 bases left in between. The CDR3 loop is CASSQRVSNQPQHF. CDR3 nucleotides: TGTGCCAGCAGCCAAAGGGTCTCCAATCAGCCCCAGCATTTT.

This chain joins TRBV10-3 and TRBJ2-1; 9 nucleotides align to TRBD2. The CDR3 totals 16 residues. Germline V gene data show CDR1 as ENHRY and CDR2 as SYGVKD. J was trimmed by 7 bases and V by 3 bases; bases with no gene match: 10. The CDR3 nucleotides are TGTGCCATCAGTGATATCGCGGGAGGGCCTAGGAATGAGCAGTTCTTC. Amino acid sequence: CAISDIAGGPRNEQFF.

The chain couples TRBV7-8 to TRBJ2-3; 10 bases fit TRBD2. CDR1 is SGHVS, CDR2 FQNEAQ, per germline. The CDR3 spans 16 residues. Trimming cost V 2 bases and J 1 base; bases outside gene matches: 3. CDR3 sequence (DNA): TGTGCCAGCAGCTTACTAGCGGGAGCAGGCACAGATACGCAGTATTTT. This translates into CASSLLAGAGTDTQYF.

This clone was counted once. V is TRBV11-2 and J is TRBJ2-2; 8 bases are shared with TRBD1. The CDR3 length is 16 residues. Germline V gives CDR1 SGHAT, CDR2 FQNNGV. V was clipped by 5 bases and J by 1 base; unmatched bases: 6. The CDR3 loop reads CASSQLGQENTGELFF. As DNA, the CDR3 is TGTGCCAGCAGCCAACTGGGACAGGAGAACACCGGGGAGCTGTTTTTT.

This clone was seen only a few times. V usage is TRBV6-1 and J usage is TRBJ1-3, with 7 nucleotides matching TRBD1. This CDR3 has 13 residues. Unmatched junction bases numbered 6, after V lost 7 bases and J lost 6 bases. Germline V gene sequence: CDR1 MNHNS, CDR2 SASEGT. Written as DNA, the CDR3 is TGTGCCAGCACCCCGGGACAGCCAAACACCATATATTTT. Its translation is CASTPGQPNTIYF.

J is TRBJ1-1 and V is TRBV5-1, with 7 positions matching TRBD1. Germline V gene lookup returns CDR1 SGHRS and CDR2 YFSETQ. V trimming: 3 bases; J trimming: 2 bases; junction bases outside the gene matches: 4. This CDR3 has 14 amino acids. The CDR3 reads CASSWGTANTEAFF. In nucleotides, the CDR3 is TGCGCCAGCAGCTGGGGGACAGCCAACACTGAAGCTTTCTTT.

The V gene is TRBV18, the J gene TRBJ2-7, with 8 bases that match TRBD1. Per germline, CDR1 KGHSH and CDR2 LQKENI. CDR3 length: 14 amino acids. J was trimmed by 5 bases and V by 2 bases; bases with no gene match: 5. The CDR3 loop reads CASSPIGQGDEQYF. CDR3 sequence (DNA): TGTGCCAGCTCACCAATAGGACAGGGCGACGAGCAGTACTTC.

This chain uses TRBV6-1 with TRBJ2-2, with a weak D call TRBD1 (6 bases). Germline V gives CDR1 MNHNS, CDR2 SASEGT. The V end lost 3 bases, the J end lost 4 bases, and 9 bases lay between the germline ends. The CDR3 consists of 14 residues. The CDR3 is CASSEAGATGELFF. As DNA, the CDR3 is TGTGCCAGCAGTGAGGCAGGGGCCACCGGGGAGCTGTTTTTT.

The J gene is TRBJ2-1, the V gene TRBV7-3, with 7 bases that match TRBD1. CDR3 length equals 15 residues. After removal of 6 bases from V and 3 bases from J, the junction contained 8 bases not matched to a gene. CDR1 and CDR2 from the germline V gene are SGHTA and FQGTGA. CDR3 bases: TGTGCCAGCAGGGTAACCGGGACAGACTACAATGAGCAGTTCTTC. Protein product: CASRVTGTDYNEQFF.

The chain employs TRBV13 and TRBJ2-7, with 8 bases that match TRBD2. CDR3 length equals 18 residues. The V segment lost 4 bases and the J segment 0 bases; nucleotides outside the gene matches: 14. Looked up from germline, CDR1 is PRHDT and CDR2 is FYEKMQ (reference sequence). The CDR3 nucleotides read TGTGCCAGCAGCTGGAGCGGGAGCCGGGTTAGAGGCTCCTACGAGCAGTACTTC. It codes for CASSWSGSRVRGSYEQYF.

The chain is built from TRBV29-1 and TRBJ2-5; TRBD1 is a possible D gene (5 bases). The V end lost 6 bases, the J end lost 0 bases, and 5 bases lay between the germline ends. Germline V gene lookup returns CDR1 SQVTM and CDR2 ANQGSEA. This CDR3 contains 11 residues. The CDR3 DNA is TGCAGCGTGGACAACCAAGAGACCCAGTACTTC. Its protein product is CSVDNQETQYF.

This clone was recorded once. CDR3 coding DNA: TGTGCCAGCAGCTCCATGGGCAGGGCATTAGATACGCAGTATTTT. It is translated as CASSSMGRALDTQYF. The V gene is TRBV7-3, the J gene TRBJ2-3; tentatively, D is TRBD1 (5 bases). CDR3 length: 15 amino acids. From germline, CDR1 is SGHTA and CDR2 FQGTGA. The germline V and J ends were trimmed by 4 bases and 5 bases, with 16 bases remaining between them.